This T cell receptor beta chain was observed in a study of tumor-infiltrating lymphocytes in localized non-small cell lung cancer. Worth noting for this clone: The target antigen is unknown.

Points from the study as a whole: Each assay used a separate piece of the same tissue. TCR sequencing covered a subset of patients with enough tissue. Tumors had more T cell infiltration than uninvolved lung, per TCRbeta sequencing and CD3 counts. Recurrence-free survival showed no association with tumor T-cell fraction.

Here immunoSEQ multiplex PCR was the method, and the copy in TCRdb shows in-frame clones only, minus some. The sample holds 20,000 to 30,000 clones, just under 70% seen once. This CDR3 has 12 residues. Trimming took 10 bases from V and 2 from J; bases not matched to a gene: 5. Germline V gene lookup returns CDR1 ENHRY and CDR2 SYGVKD. What was sequenced was lung tumor tissue. This chain uses TRBV10-3 with TRBJ2-7; 7 bases match TRBD1. This clonotype was obtained from a human donor with non-small cell lung cancer. CDR3 coding DNA: TGTGCCACTCGACAGGGTCCCTACGAGCAGTACTTC. Protein: CATRQGPYEQYF.